The 5 T cell receptor beta chains presented below share a single source sample, sequenced in a study of blood T cell repertoires in COVID-19. Sequenced by immunoSEQ multiplex PCR; TCRdb stores in-frame clones only, minus some. The table includes around 250,000 clones, roughly nine tenths detected once. Sequences were obtained from PBMCs or T cells enriched from blood (not recorded which). These receptors all come from a human donor in a cohort exposed to, infected with or recovered from COVID-19 (not recorded which). The donor label of this sample is uncertain.

V gene TRBV7-9 combines with J gene TRBJ1-2; 9 nucleotides match TRBD1. Per germline, CDR1 SEHNR and CDR2 FQNEAQ (reference sequence). The CDR3 loop spans 16 amino acids. The V gene end was trimmed by 5 bases and the J gene end by 4 bases; junction bases not matched to a gene: 11. CDR3 DNA sequence: TGTGCCAGCAGCCCACTAGGGACAGGGATTTCCTATGGCTACACCTTC. It is translated as CASSPLGTGISYGYTF.

This clone has more than one count but fewer than ten. V usage is TRBV5-5 and J usage is TRBJ2-1, with a possible D match to TRBD2 (5 bases). Trimming took 4 bases from V and 2 from J, leaving 16 bases between them. Germline V gene data show CDR1 as SGHKS and CDR2 as YYEKEE (reference sequence). The length of the CDR3 is 16 residues. CDR3 sequence reads: CASSPFRTLTYNEQFF. For the CDR3, the DNA is TGTGCCAGCAGCCCCTTCAGGACTTTGACCTACAATGAGCAGTTCTTC.

V and J are TRBV15 and TRBJ2-7, with D uncertain. V was pared by 3 bases and J by 2 bases, with 11 bases between. The CDR3 is 14 residues long. Germline loops: CDR1 LNHNV, CDR2 YYDKDF (reference sequence). CDR3 bases: TGTGCCACCAGCAGGAAAAGTACTACCTACGAGCAGTACTTC. It translates to CATSRKSTTYEQYF.

This clone was seen a single time. The gene calls are TRBV5-6 and TRBJ1-5, with D maybe TRBD1 (5 bases). Trimming pared 0 bases from V and 6 bases from J, leaving 13 bases between. The CDR3 totals 15 residues. Germline V gene data show CDR1 as SGHDT and CDR2 as YYEEEE. The CDR3 sequence is CASSLGGREAQPQHF. CDR3 in DNA: TGTGCCAGCAGCTTGGGGGGCAGGGAGGCTCAGCCCCAGCATTTT.

V usage is TRBV28 and J usage is TRBJ1-5, with TRBD1 identical over 12 bases. CDR3 length: 17 residues. J was trimmed by 7 bases and V by 4 bases; bases with no gene match: 11. Germline values: CDR1 MDHEN, CDR2 SYDVKM. The CDR3 bases are TGTGCCAGCAGTTGGGGGACAGGGGGCGCCGGGGGGCAGCCCCAGCATTTT. It translates to CASSWGTGGAGGQPQHF.